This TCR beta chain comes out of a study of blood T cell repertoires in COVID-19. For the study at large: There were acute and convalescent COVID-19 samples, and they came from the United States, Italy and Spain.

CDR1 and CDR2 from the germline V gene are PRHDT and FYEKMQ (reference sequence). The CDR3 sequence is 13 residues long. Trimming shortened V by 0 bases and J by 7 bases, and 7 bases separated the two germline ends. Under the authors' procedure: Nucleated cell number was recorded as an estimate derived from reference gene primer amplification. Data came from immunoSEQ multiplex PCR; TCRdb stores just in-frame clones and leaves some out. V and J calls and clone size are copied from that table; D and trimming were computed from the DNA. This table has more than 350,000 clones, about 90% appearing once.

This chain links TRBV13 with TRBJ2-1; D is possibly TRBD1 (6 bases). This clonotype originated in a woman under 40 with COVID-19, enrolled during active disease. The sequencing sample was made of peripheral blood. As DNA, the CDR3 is TGTGCCAGCAGCTTAGGTGGACAGAATGAGCAGTTCTTC. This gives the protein CASSLGGQNEQFF.